This T cell receptor (beta chain) came from a study of blood T cell repertoires in COVID-19. Across the study: Specimens from acute and convalescent COVID-19 originated in the United States, Italy and Spain. T cells, B-cell-depleted T cells, or PBMCs supplied cDNA or gDNA.

Seattle patients were enrolled during active infection and followed longitudinally. Per the original methods: For nucleated cells, counts were estimated from reference gene primer amplification. TCRdb's table, derived via immunoSEQ multiplex PCR, lists solely in-frame clones and lacks some. That table is the source of V, J and clone size, and D and trimming were worked out from the DNA. The data hold 100,000 to 150,000 clones, with more than 80% observed a single time. Germline values: CDR1 MNHNY, CDR2 SVGAGI (reference sequence). After removal of 6 bases from V and 2 bases from J, the junction contained 6 bases not matched to a gene. The CDR3 runs 15 residues.

The clonotype comes from a woman of 80 years or more with COVID-19, enrolled during active disease. The sequencing input was peripheral blood. The chain employs TRBV6-6 and TRBJ2-3; 9 bases are a match to TRBD2. The CDR3 DNA follows: TGTGCCAGCAGGGATTTAGCGGGAGCCACAGATACGCAGTATTTT. Translated, it gives CASRDLAGATDTQYF.